This T cell receptor beta chain is from a study of early stage breast cancer tumors. Overall study: ER+/PR+/HER2- status applied to about 80% of the 16 invasive breast tumors.

The repertoire was sequenced with immunoSEQ multiplex PCR; TCRdb's copy has only in-frame clones and lacks some. This sample carries some 47,000 clones, roughly 80% of them seen once, and the ten largest clones take approximately 1.5%. The CDR3 is made up of 14 amino acids. V lost 6 bases, J lost 8 bases, and 11 bases stayed unmatched. Germline CDR1 and CDR2: SGHTA and FQGNSA. The specimen sequenced was blood. This chain joins TRBV7-2 and TRBJ1-2; TRBD1 agrees at 8 bases. The origin of this receptor is a person between 50 and 60 years old with breast cancer. The CDR3 protein is CASRMTGDREGYTF. The DNA of the CDR3 is TGTGCCAGCAGGATGACAGGGGATAGGGAAGGCTACACCTTC.